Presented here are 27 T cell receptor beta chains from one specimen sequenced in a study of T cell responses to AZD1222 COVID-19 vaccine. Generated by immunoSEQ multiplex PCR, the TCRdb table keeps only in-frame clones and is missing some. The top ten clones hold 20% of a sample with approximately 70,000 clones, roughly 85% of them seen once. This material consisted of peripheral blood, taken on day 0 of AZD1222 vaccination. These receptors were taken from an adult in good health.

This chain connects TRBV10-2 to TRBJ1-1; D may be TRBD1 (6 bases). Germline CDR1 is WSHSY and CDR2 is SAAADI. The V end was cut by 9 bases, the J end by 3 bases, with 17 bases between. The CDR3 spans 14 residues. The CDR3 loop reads CASSRGEGYTEAFF. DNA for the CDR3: TGCGCCAGTAGCAGGGGCGAGGGGTACACTGAAGCTTTCTTT.

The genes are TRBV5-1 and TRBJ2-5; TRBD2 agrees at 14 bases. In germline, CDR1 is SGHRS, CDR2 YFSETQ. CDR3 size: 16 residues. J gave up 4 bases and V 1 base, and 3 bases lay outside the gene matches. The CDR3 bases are TGCGCCAGCAGCTTGTCGACTAGCGGGAGGGGAGAGACCCAGTACTTC. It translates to CASSLSTSGRGETQYF. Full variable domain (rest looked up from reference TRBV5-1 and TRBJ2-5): KAGVTQTPRYLIKTRGQQVTLSCSPISGHRSVSWYQQTPGQGLQFLFEYFSETQRNKGNFPGRFSGRQFSNSRSEMNVSTLELGDSALYLCASSLSTSGRGETQYFGPGTRLLVL.

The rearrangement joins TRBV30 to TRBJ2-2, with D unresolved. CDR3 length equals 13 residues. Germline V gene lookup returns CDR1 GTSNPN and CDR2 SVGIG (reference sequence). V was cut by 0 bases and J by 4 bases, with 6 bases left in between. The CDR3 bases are TGTGCCTGGAGTGTTGTGGCCACCGGGGAGCTGTTTTTT. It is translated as CAWSVVATGELFF. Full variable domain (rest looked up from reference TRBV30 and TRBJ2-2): SQTIHQWPATLVQPVGSPLSLECTVEGTSNPNLYWYRQAAGRGLQLLFYSVGIGQISSEVPQNLSASRPQDRQFILSSKKLLLSDSGFYLCAWSVVATGELFFGEGSRLTVL.

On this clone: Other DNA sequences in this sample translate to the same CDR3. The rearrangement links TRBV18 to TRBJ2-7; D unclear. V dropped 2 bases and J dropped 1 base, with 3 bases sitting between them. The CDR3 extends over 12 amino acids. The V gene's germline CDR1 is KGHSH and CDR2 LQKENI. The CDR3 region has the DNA TGTGCCAGCTCACCAGAATCCTACGAGCAGTACTTC. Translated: CASSPESYEQYF.

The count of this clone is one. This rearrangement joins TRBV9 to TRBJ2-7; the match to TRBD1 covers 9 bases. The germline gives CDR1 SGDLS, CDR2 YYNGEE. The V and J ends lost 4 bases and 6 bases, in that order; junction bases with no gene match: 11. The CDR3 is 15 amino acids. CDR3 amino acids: CASSQGGTGIGEQYF. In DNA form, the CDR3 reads TGTGCCAGCAGCCAGGGGGGGACAGGGATAGGCGAGCAGTACTTC.

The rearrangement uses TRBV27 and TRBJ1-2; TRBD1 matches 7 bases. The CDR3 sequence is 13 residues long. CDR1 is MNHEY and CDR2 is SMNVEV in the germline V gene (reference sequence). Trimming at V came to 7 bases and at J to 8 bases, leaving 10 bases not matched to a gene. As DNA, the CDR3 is TGTGCCAGCACCTCACAGGGGAGGGGGGGCTACACCTTC. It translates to CASTSQGRGGYTF.

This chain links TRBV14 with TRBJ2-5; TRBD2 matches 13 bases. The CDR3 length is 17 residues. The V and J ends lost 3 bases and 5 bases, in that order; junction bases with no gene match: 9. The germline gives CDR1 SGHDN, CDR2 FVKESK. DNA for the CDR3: TGTGCCAGCAGCCAGAAGACTAGCGGGGGGCCCTGGGAGACCCAGTACTTC. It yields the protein CASSQKTSGGPWETQYF.

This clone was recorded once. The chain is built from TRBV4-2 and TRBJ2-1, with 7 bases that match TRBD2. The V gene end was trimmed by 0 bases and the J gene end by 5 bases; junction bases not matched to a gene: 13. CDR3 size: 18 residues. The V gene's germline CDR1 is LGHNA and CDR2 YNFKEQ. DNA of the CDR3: TGTGCCAGCAGCCAAGAGCTCACCCCGGGACTATTAAACAATGAGCAGTTCTTC. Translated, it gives CASSQELTPGLLNNEQFF.

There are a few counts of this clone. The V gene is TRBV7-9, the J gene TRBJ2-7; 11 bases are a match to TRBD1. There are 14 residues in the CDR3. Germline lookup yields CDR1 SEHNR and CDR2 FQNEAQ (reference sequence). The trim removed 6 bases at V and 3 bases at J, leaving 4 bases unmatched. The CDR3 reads CASSPGTGGYEQYF. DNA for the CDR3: TGTGCCAGCAGTCCCGGGACAGGGGGCTACGAGCAGTACTTC.

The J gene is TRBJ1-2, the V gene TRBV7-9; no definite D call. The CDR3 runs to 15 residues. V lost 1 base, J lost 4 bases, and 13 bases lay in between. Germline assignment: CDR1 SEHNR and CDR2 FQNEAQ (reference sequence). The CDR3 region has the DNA TGTGCCAGCAGCTTAGTCCCAACCTCGGTCTATGGCTACACCTTC. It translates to CASSLVPTSVYGYTF.

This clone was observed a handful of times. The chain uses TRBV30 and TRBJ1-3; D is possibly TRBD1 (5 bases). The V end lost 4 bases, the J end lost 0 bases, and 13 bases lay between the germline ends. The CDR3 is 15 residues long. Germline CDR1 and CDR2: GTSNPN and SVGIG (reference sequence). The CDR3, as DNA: TGTGCCTGGACGGCAGGGACTTTCTCTGGAAACACCATATATTTT. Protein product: CAWTAGTFSGNTIYF.

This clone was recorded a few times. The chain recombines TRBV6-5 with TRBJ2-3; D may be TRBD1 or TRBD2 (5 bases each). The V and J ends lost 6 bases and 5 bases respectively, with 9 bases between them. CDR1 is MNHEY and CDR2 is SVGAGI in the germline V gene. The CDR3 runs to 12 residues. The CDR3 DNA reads TGTGCCAGCAGCGGGGCAATAGATACGCAGTATTTT. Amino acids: CASSGAIDTQYF.

CDR3 nucleotides: TGTGCCAGCTCACCGCGGACCGCCCCCACAGATACGCAGTATTTT. This translates into CASSPRTAPTDTQYF. The rearrangement links TRBV18 to TRBJ2-3; D not certain. Trimming left V 3 bases short and J 2 bases short, with 12 bases between. Germline CDR1 KGHSH, CDR2 LQKENI. The CDR3 spans 15 residues.

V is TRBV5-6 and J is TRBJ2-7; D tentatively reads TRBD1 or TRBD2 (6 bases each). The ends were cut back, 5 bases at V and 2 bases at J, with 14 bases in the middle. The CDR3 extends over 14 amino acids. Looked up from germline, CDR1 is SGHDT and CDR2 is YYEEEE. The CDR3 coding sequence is TGTGCCAGCAGTCTAGTGGGGGGCACCTACGAGCAGTACTTC. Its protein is CASSLVGGTYEQYF.

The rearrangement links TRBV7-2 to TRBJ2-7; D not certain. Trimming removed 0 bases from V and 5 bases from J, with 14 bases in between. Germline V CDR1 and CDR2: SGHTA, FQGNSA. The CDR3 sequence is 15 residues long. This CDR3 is CASSLAQGSVHEQYF. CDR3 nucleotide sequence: TGTGCCAGCAGCTTAGCGCAAGGCTCGGTCCACGAGCAGTACTTC.

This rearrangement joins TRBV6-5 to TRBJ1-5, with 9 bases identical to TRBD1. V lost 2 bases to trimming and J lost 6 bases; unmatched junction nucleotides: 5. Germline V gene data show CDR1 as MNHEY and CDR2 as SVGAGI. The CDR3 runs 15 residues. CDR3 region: CASSYGTGSGQPQHF. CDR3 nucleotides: TGTGCCAGCAGTTACGGGACAGGGTCGGGTCAGCCCCAGCATTTT.

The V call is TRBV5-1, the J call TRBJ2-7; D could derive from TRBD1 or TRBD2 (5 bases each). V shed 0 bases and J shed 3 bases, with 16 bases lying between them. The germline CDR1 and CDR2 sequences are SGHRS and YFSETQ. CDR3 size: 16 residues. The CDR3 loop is CASSLEAGTLLYEQYF. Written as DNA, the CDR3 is TGCGCCAGCAGCTTGGAAGCAGGGACCCTCCTCTACGAGCAGTACTTC.

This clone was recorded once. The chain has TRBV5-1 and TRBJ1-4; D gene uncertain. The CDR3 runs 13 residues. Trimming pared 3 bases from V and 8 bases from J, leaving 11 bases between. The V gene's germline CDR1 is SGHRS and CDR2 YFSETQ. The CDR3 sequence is CASSSLKGEKLFF. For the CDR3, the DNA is TGCGCCAGCAGCTCCTTGAAAGGGGAAAAACTGTTTTTT.

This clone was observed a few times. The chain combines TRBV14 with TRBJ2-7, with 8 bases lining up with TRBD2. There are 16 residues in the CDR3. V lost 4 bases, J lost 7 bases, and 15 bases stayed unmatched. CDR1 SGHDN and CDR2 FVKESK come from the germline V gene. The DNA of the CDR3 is TGTGCCAGCAGCCCACGGGGCGGGAGGCCTGGAGGGGAGCAGTACTTC. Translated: CASSPRGGRPGGEQYF.

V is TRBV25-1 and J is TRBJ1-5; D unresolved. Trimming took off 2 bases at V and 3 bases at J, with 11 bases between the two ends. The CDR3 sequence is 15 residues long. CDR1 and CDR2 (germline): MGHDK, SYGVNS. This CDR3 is CASSEAGRDNQPQHF. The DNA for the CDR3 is TGTGCCAGCAGTGAAGCCGGGAGGGACAATCAGCCCCAGCATTTT.

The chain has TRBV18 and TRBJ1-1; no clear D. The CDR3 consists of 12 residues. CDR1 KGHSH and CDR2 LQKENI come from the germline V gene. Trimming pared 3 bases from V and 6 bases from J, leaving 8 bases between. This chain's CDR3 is CASSPPYAEAFF. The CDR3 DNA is TGTGCCAGCTCACCCCCTTATGCTGAAGCTTTCTTT.

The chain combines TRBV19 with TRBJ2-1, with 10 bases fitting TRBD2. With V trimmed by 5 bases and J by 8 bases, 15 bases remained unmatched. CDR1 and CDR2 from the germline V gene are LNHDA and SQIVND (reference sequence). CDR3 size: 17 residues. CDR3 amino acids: CASSSSLLAGLRDEQFF. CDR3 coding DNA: TGTGCCAGTAGTTCCTCGCTACTAGCGGGACTAAGGGATGAGCAGTTCTTC.

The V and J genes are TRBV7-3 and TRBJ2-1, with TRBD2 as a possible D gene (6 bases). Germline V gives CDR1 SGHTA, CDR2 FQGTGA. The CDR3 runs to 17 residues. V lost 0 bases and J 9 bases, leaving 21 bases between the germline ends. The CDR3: CASSLTSAGFNLGEQFF. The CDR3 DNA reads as TGTGCCAGCAGCTTAACGTCCGCGGGATTCAATTTAGGTGAGCAGTTCTTC.

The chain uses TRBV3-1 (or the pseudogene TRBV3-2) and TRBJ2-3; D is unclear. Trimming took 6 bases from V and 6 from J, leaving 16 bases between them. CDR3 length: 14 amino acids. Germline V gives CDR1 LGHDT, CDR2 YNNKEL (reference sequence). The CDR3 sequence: CASRRQNGPDTQYF. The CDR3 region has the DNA TGTGCCAGCAGGCGGCAAAACGGCCCGGATACGCAGTATTTT.

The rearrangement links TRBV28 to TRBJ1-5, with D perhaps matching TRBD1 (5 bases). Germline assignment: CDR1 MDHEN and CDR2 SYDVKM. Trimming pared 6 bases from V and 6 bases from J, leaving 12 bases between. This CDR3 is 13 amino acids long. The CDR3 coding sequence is TGTGCCAGCAGGACGACAGACCCTCAGCCCCAGCATTTT. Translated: CASRTTDPQPQHF.

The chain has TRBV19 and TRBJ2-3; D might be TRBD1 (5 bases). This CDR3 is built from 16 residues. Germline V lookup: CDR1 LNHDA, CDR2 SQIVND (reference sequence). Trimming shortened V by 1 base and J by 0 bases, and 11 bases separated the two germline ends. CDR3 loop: CASSIVRGSSTDTQYF. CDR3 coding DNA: TGTGCCAGTAGTATAGTTAGGGGCTCTAGCACAGATACGCAGTATTTT.

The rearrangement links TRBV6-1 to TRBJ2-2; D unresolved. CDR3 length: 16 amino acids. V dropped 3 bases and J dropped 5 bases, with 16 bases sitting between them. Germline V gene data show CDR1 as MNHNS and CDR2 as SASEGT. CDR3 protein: CASSDQIPVLTGELFF. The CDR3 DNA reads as TGTGCCAGCAGTGACCAGATTCCAGTTTTAACCGGGGAGCTGTTTTTT.